The entry below describes one TCR beta chain. As yet, its antigen is unknown. These data are taken from a study of T cell responses to AZD1222 COVID-19 vaccine. Turning to the study itself: Pooling of second doses given at about 4 or about 12 weeks was done.

The CDR3 totals 15 residues. CDR1 and CDR2 from the germline V gene are LNHDA and SQIVND (reference sequence). V was pared by 2 bases and J by 0 bases, with 7 bases between. Broader study findings: The study found Spike-specific TCR breadth and depth rose after two AZD1222 doses. Only 5 or 6 AZD1222 recipients were seropositive at baseline. Possibly, clonal diversity was underestimated; donors were largely white British and included more females.

Measured with immunoSEQ multiplex PCR; TCRdb has only the in-frame clones, and not every one. The sample has 44,000 or so clones, 75% to 85% seen once. The source is an adult in good health. V gene TRBV19 combines with J gene TRBJ2-2; D is undetermined. The sample in question was peripheral blood, obtained on day 0 of AZD1222 vaccination. The DNA for the CDR3 is TGTGCCAGTAGTATATGGAGTACGAACACCGGGGAGCTGTTTTTT. As protein: CASSIWSTNTGELFF. The whole variable domain, remainder taken from reference TRBV19 and TRBJ2-2, is DGGITQSPKYLFRKEGQNVTLSCEQNLNHDAMYWYRQDPGQGLRLIYYSQIVNDFQKGDIAEGYSVSREKKESFPLTVTSAQKNPTAFYLCASSIWSTNTGELFFGEGSRLTVL.